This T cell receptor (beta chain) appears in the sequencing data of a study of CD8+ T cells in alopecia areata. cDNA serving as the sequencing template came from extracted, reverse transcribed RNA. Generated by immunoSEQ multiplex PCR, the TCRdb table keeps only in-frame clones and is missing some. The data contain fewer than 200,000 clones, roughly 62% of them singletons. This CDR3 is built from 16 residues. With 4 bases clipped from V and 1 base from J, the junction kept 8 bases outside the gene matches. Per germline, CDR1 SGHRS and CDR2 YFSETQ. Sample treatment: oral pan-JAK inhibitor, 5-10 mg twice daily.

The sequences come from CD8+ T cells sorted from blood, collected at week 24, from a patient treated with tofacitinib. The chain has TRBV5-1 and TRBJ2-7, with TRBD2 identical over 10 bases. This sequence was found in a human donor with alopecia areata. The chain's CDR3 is CASSIDPSGGSYEQYF. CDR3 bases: TGCGCCAGCAGCATAGACCCTAGCGGGGGTTCCTACGAGCAGTACTTC.